These T cell receptor beta chains were read from a single sample in a study of T cell responses to AZD1222 COVID-19 vaccine. Sequencing was performed with immunoSEQ multiplex PCR; in TCRdb, only in-frame clones are kept and a portion is missing. This sample has approximately 120,000 clones, with approximately 86% found just once. The starting material was peripheral blood, obtained on day 0 of MenACWY control vaccination. These receptors came from an adult in good health. Both conserved end residues are part of each CDR3. Fields, in order: J gene, D gene, clone size, V gene, CDR3 protein, CDR3 DNA. A D gene is named only where the DNA matches it firmly. Only part of the rows carry a size: once, few, many, or a class if the clone is expanded.

J gene: TRBJ1-2; D gene: NA; clone size: NA; V gene: TRBV28; CDR3 protein: CASSLRGDYGYTF; CDR3 DNA: TGTGCCAGCAGTTTAAGGGGCGACTATGGCTACACCTTC
J gene: TRBJ1-4; D gene: NA; clone size: NA; V gene: TRBV28; CDR3 protein: CASSLDPSREKLFF; CDR3 DNA: TGTGCCAGCAGTCTGGATCCCTCCAGGGAAAAACTGTTTTTT
J gene: TRBJ2-1; D gene: NA; clone size: NA; V gene: TRBV28; CDR3 protein: CASSSNPPTGYNEQFF; CDR3 DNA: TGTGCCAGCAGTTCCAACCCACCGACAGGTTACAATGAGCAGTTCTTC
J gene: TRBJ2-1; D gene: NA; clone size: NA; V gene: TRBV7-2; CDR3 protein: CASSLDSSSYNEQFF; CDR3 DNA: TGTGCCAGCAGCTTAGACAGCAGCTCCTACAATGAGCAGTTCTTC
J gene: TRBJ2-5; D gene: NA; clone size: NA; V gene: TRBV28; CDR3 protein: CASSLLRETQYF; CDR3 DNA: TGTGCCAGCAGTTTACTCAGAGAGACCCAGTACTTC
J gene: TRBJ2-7; D gene: TRBD2; clone size: NA; V gene: TRBV7-2; CDR3 protein: CASSAFVAGGYEQYF; CDR3 DNA: TGTGCCAGCAGCGCGTTCGTAGCGGGAGGTTACGAGCAGTACTTC
J gene: TRBJ2-1; D gene: NA; clone size: NA; V gene: TRBV30; CDR3 protein: CAWSNAAVEQFF; CDR3 DNA: TGTGCCTGGAGTAATGCAGCGGTAGAGCAGTTCTTC
J gene: TRBJ1-2; D gene: NA; clone size: NA; V gene: TRBV28; CDR3 protein: CASSSVALGESGCTF; CDR3 DNA: TGTGCCAGCAGTTCAGTAGCCCTAGGGGAGTCTGGCTGCACCTTC
J gene: TRBJ2-5; D gene: TRBD2; clone size: NA; V gene: TRBV7-2; CDR3 protein: CASSSTSGRLGGETQYF; CDR3 DNA: TGTGCCAGCAGCTCGACTAGCGGGAGGCTCGGGGGAGAGACCCAGTACTTC
J gene: TRBJ2-3; D gene: TRBD2; clone size: once; V gene: TRBV7-7; CDR3 protein: CASSLGLAGGQDTQYF; CDR3 DNA: TGTGCTAGCAGCTTGGGACTAGCGGGAGGTCAAGATACGCAGTATTTT
J gene: TRBJ1-3; D gene: NA; clone size: NA; V gene: TRBV6-5; CDR3 protein: CASSYSSSGNTIYF; CDR3 DNA: TGTGCCAGCAGTTACTCGAGCTCTGGAAACACCATATATTTT
J gene: TRBJ1-6; D gene: NA; clone size: NA; V gene: TRBV28; CDR3 protein: CASSFFRVEDLHF; CDR3 DNA: TGTGCCAGCAGTTTTTTCAGGGTAGAGGACCTCCACTTT
J gene: TRBJ2-2; D gene: TRBD1; clone size: NA; V gene: TRBV4-3; CDR3 protein: CASSQRSPVGTANTGELFF; CDR3 DNA: TGCGCCAGCAGCCAAAGGTCCCCCGTCGGGACAGCGAACACCGGGGAGCTGTTTTTT
J gene: TRBJ2-7; D gene: NA; clone size: NA; V gene: TRBV15; CDR3 protein: CATSGDFYEQYF; CDR3 DNA: TGTGCCACCAGCGGGGATTTCTACGAGCAGTACTTC
J gene: TRBJ2-7; D gene: NA; clone size: NA; V gene: TRBV4-3; CDR3 protein: CASSQAEGGPYEQYF; CDR3 DNA: TGCGCCAGCAGCCAAGCAGAGGGGGGTCCCTACGAGCAGTACTTC
J gene: TRBJ1-6; D gene: NA; clone size: NA; V gene: TRBV6-2/TRBV6-3; CDR3 protein: CASSLQRDNSPLHF; CDR3 DNA: TGTGCCAGCAGTTTACAACGGGACAATTCACCCCTCCACTTT
J gene: TRBJ1-1; D gene: TRBD1; clone size: NA; V gene: TRBV4-1; CDR3 protein: CASSPMRTGVYSFF; CDR3 DNA: TGCGCCAGCAGCCCCATGCGGACAGGCGTCTACTCTTTCTTT
J gene: TRBJ2-4; D gene: NA; clone size: NA; V gene: TRBV7-2; CDR3 protein: CASSLDTGIPKNIQYF; CDR3 DNA: TGTGCCAGCAGCTTAGACACCGGGATTCCCAAAAACATTCAGTACTTC
J gene: TRBJ2-5; D gene: TRBD1; clone size: NA; V gene: TRBV7-9; CDR3 protein: CASSPRDRAGGTQYF; CDR3 DNA: TGTGCCAGCAGCCCAAGGGACAGGGCCGGAGGGACCCAGTACTTC
J gene: TRBJ2-5; D gene: NA; clone size: NA; V gene: TRBV5-1; CDR3 protein: CASSLTGPSRGETQYF; CDR3 DNA: TGCGCCAGCAGCTTGACGGGCCCCTCGAGGGGGGAGACCCAGTACTTC
J gene: TRBJ2-7; D gene: NA; clone size: NA; V gene: TRBV5-1; CDR3 protein: CASSPRDGEHEQYF; CDR3 DNA: TGCGCCAGCAGCCCCCGGGACGGTGAACACGAGCAGTACTTC
J gene: TRBJ2-1; D gene: NA; clone size: NA; V gene: TRBV4-3; CDR3 protein: CASSQGGGRNEQFF; CDR3 DNA: TGCGCCAGCAGCCAGGGAGGTGGGAGGAATGAGCAGTTCTTC
J gene: TRBJ2-2; D gene: TRBD1; clone size: NA; V gene: TRBV4-1; CDR3 protein: CASSPRTGPGELFF; CDR3 DNA: TGCGCCAGCAGCCCACGGACAGGGCCCGGGGAGCTGTTTTTT
J gene: TRBJ1-1; D gene: NA; clone size: NA; V gene: TRBV6-5; CDR3 protein: CASTNLAGEAFF; CDR3 DNA: TGTGCCAGCACCAACTTGGCAGGGGAAGCTTTCTTT
J gene: TRBJ2-7; D gene: NA; clone size: NA; V gene: TRBV3-1/TRBV3-2; CDR3 protein: CASSQDPSLVTYEQYF; CDR3 DNA: TGTGCCAGCAGCCAAGATCCCAGTCTTGTGACCTACGAGCAGTACTTC
J gene: TRBJ2-2; D gene: TRBD1; clone size: NA; V gene: TRBV11-2; CDR3 protein: CASRPPGQGGTGELFF; CDR3 DNA: TGTGCCAGCAGGCCCCCGGGACAGGGTGGTACCGGGGAGCTGTTTTTT
J gene: TRBJ1-2; D gene: NA; clone size: NA; V gene: TRBV30; CDR3 protein: CAWTKLGVYGYTF; CDR3 DNA: TGTGCCTGGACTAAACTTGGCGTCTATGGCTACACCTTC
J gene: TRBJ1-1; D gene: NA; clone size: NA; V gene: TRBV12-3/TRBV12-4; CDR3 protein: CASKTGMNTEAFF; CDR3 DNA: TGTGCCAGCAAAACAGGGATGAACACTGAAGCTTTCTTT
J gene: TRBJ1-6; D gene: NA; clone size: few; V gene: TRBV9; CDR3 protein: CASSVGDGNSPLHF; CDR3 DNA: TGTGCCAGCAGCGTAGGGGACGGTAATTCACCCCTCCACTTT